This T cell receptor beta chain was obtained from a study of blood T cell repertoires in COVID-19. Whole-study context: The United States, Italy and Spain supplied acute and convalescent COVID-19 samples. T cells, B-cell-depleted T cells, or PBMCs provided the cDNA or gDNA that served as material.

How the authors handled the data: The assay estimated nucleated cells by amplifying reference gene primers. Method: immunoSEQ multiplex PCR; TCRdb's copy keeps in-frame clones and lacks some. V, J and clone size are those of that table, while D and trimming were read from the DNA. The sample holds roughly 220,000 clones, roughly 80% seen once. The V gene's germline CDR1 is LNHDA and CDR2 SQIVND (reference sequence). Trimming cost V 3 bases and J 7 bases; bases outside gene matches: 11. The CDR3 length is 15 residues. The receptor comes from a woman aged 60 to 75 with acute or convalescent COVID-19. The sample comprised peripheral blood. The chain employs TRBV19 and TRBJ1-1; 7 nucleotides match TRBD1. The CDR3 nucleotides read TGTGCCAGTAGTATTGAGACAGGGCGCTCGGTTGAAGCTTTCTTT. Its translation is CASSIETGRSVEAFF.